This passage covers 19 T cell receptor beta chains from one sample sequenced in a study of T cell responses to AZD1222 COVID-19 vaccine. Some clones are missing from TCRdb's copy, which holds only in-frame ones; the method was immunoSEQ multiplex PCR. This table has some 200,000 clones, just over 90% appearing once. This specimen consisted of peripheral blood, obtained 28 days after the second AZD1222 dose. Every receptor here comes from an adult who received the AZD1222 COVID-19 vaccine.

To note about this clone: Distinct nucleotide sequences in the sample also encode this CDR3. CDR3 nucleotide sequence: TGCGCCAGCAGCTTGGCCGGGACTAGCGGGACTGATACGCAGTATTTT. It is translated as CASSLAGTSGTDTQYF. This chain connects TRBV5-1 to TRBJ2-3; 13 bases are a match to TRBD2. The CDR3 loop spans 16 amino acids. Germline V gives CDR1 SGHRS, CDR2 YFSETQ. V was pared by 0 bases and J by 6 bases, with 4 bases of the junction left unmatched.

This rearrangement joins TRBV27 to TRBJ2-2; D uncertain. The V end was cut by 2 bases, the J end by 4 bases, with 2 bases between. Germline CDR1 and CDR2: MNHEY and SMNVEV (reference sequence). CDR3 length equals 12 residues. CDR3 amino acids: CASSLITGELFF. The CDR3 DNA reads as TGTGCCAGCAGTTTAATCACCGGGGAGCTGTTTTTT.

The chain combines TRBV7-9 with TRBJ2-4; TRBD2 is a possible D gene (6 bases). Trimming left V 1 base short and J 1 base short, with 14 bases between. In germline, CDR1 is SEHNR, CDR2 FQNEAQ (reference sequence). CDR3 length equals 17 residues. DNA for the CDR3: TGTGCCAGCAGCTTAGGAACCGGGGGTGTCGCCAAAAACATTCAGTACTTC. Protein sequence: CASSLGTGGVAKNIQYF.

This rearrangement joins TRBV7-3 to TRBJ1-6; the D is unclear. There are 14 residues in the CDR3. The V end lost 0 bases, the J end lost 7 bases, and 7 bases lay between the germline ends. Germline CDR1 SGHTA, CDR2 FQGTGA. The CDR3 DNA reads TGTGCCAGCAGCTTAACGAACTTGAATTCACCCCTCCACTTT. Translation: CASSLTNLNSPLHF.

This chain joins TRBV3-1 (or the pseudogene TRBV3-2) and TRBJ2-3; D gene uncertain. This CDR3 region has 16 residues. Per germline, CDR1 LGHDT and CDR2 YNNKEL (reference sequence). V gave up 0 bases and J gave up 3 bases, with 13 bases separating them. The CDR3 here is CASSQDFGYGTDTQYF. The CDR3 nucleotides read TGTGCCAGCAGCCAAGATTTTGGTTACGGGACAGATACGCAGTATTTT.

The chain combines TRBV14 with TRBJ1-6; D perhaps matches TRBD1 (5 bases). The CDR3 loop spans 14 amino acids. V lost 2 bases to trimming and J lost 10 bases, with 12 bases between them. In germline, CDR1 is SGHDN, CDR2 FVKESK. The CDR3 region has the DNA TGTGCCAGCAGCCAAACAGGATTCTGGTCACCCCTCCACTTT. Translation gives CASSQTGFWSPLHF.

The rearrangement links TRBV2 to TRBJ1-6; unclear D gene. Looked up from germline, CDR1 is SNHLY and CDR2 is FYNNEI. V gave up 6 bases and J gave up 8 bases, with 14 bases separating them. The CDR3 sequence is 14 residues long. The CDR3 coding sequence is TGTGCCAGCAGCCTGGGAGGAGGAGATTCACCCCTCCACTTT. It codes for CASSLGGGDSPLHF.

The V call is TRBV4-3, the J call TRBJ1-1; 7 nucleotides line up with TRBD1. With V trimmed by 0 bases and J by 2 bases, 6 bases remained unmatched. Germline CDR1 LGHNA, CDR2 YSLEER. CDR3 size: 16 residues. CDR3 sequence (DNA): TGCGCCAGCAGCCAAGACGGAATAGGGGGCAACACTGAAGCTTTCTTT. Amino acids: CASSQDGIGGNTEAFF.

The V call is TRBV27, the J call TRBJ2-7; TRBD2 aligns across 7 bases. The V gene's germline CDR1 is MNHEY and CDR2 SMNVEV (reference sequence). The CDR3 is 14 residues long. Trimming removed 2 bases from V and 10 bases from J; junction bases left unmatched: 11. The CDR3 nucleotides read TGTGCCAGCAGTTTAGGCGGGAGCGCAGTCAGACAGTACTTC. Translated, it gives CASSLGGSAVRQYF.

This sequence joins TRBV6-2 or TRBV6-3 and TRBJ2-1, with TRBD2 matching 9 bases. V gave up 6 bases and J gave up 7 bases; unmatched junction bases: 7. This CDR3 spans 14 amino acids. Germline V lookup: CDR1 MNHEY, CDR2 SVGEGT. CDR3 sequence reads: CASSPSGKGNEQFF. The CDR3 DNA reads TGTGCCAGCAGCCCTAGCGGGAAGGGAAATGAGCAGTTCTTC.

The rearrangement links TRBV28 to TRBJ2-2; 7 bases map to TRBD2. Germline CDR1 and CDR2: MDHEN and SYDVKM. With V trimmed by 3 bases and J by 4 bases, 5 bases remained unmatched. The CDR3 totals 15 residues. Here the CDR3 DNA reads TGTGCCAGCAGTTTCTCCGGGAGGTCCACCGGGGAGCTGTTTTTT. Translating gives CASSFSGRSTGELFF.

V and J are TRBV2 and TRBJ1-6; 11 nucleotides agree with TRBD1. Looked up from germline, CDR1 is SNHLY and CDR2 is FYNNEI. This CDR3 comprises 14 residues. J was trimmed by 13 bases and V by 6 bases; bases with no gene match: 8. The CDR3 DNA reads TGTGCCAGCAGCGCCGGGACAGGGGGTTATCCCCTCCACTTT. It specifies CASSAGTGGYPLHF.

This rearrangement joins TRBV10-3 to TRBJ2-3, with D tentatively TRBD1 (5 bases). This CDR3 is built from 15 residues. Germline V gives CDR1 ENHRY, CDR2 SYGVKD. V was clipped by 5 bases and J by 2 bases, with 14 bases between them. The CDR3 DNA reads TGTGCCATCAGTAGCAGGGTTAGGCACACAGATACGCAGTATTTT. Its translation: CAISSRVRHTDTQYF.

The chain carries TRBV2 and TRBJ1-2, with D maybe TRBD1 (6 bases). The V and J ends lost 8 bases and 6 bases respectively, with 16 bases between them. The CDR3 is made up of 13 amino acids. The germline V gene has CDR1 SNHLY and CDR2 FYNNEI. The CDR3 DNA reads TGTGCCAGCGGGGGGGGCGGTATTAATGGCTACACCTTC. Translating gives CASGGGGINGYTF.

The chain links TRBV18 to TRBJ2-3; perhaps TRBD2 as D (5 bases). The CDR3 has 15 amino acids. Germline-derived CDR1 and CDR2 are KGHSH and LQKENI. The V end lost 3 bases, the J end lost 0 bases, and 10 bases lay between the germline ends. The CDR3: CASSPLTRSTDTQYF. The CDR3 coding sequence is TGTGCCAGCTCACCTTTAACTAGAAGCACAGATACGCAGTATTTT.

The chain couples TRBV30 to TRBJ2-2; possible D gene TRBD2, 5 bases. Trimming cost V 1 base and J 7 bases, with 7 bases left between them. This CDR3 region has 12 residues. Germline assignment: CDR1 GTSNPN and CDR2 SVGIG (reference sequence). CDR3 nucleotide sequence: TGTGCCTGGAGTGGCGGGCACGGGGAGCTGTTTTTT. This encodes CAWSGGHGELFF.

V usage is TRBV3-1 (or the pseudogene TRBV3-2) and J usage is TRBJ1-4; 7 bases align to TRBD1. Germline V gives CDR1 LGHDT, CDR2 YNNKEL (reference sequence). Losses at the gene ends were 4 bases for V and 5 bases for J; bases not matched to a gene: 10. The CDR3 sequence is 16 residues long. In DNA form, the CDR3 reads TGTGCCAGCAGCCGCCGGGGGGCAGGGGGGAATGAAAAACTGTTTTTT. This translates into CASSRRGAGGNEKLFF.

V and J are TRBV3-1 (or the pseudogene TRBV3-2) and TRBJ2-7; D uncertain. The V end lost 4 bases, the J end lost 0 bases, and 4 bases lay between the germline ends. Per the germline V gene, CDR1 is LGHDT and CDR2 is YNNKEL (reference sequence). This CDR3 contains 12 residues. CDR3 sequence (DNA): TGTGCCAGCAGCCCGACCTCCTACGAGCAGTACTTC. Protein: CASSPTSYEQYF.

As for this clone: Other DNA sequences in the sample encode the same CDR3. The genes are TRBV7-9 and TRBJ2-7; 7 nucleotides line up with TRBD2. V lost 5 bases and J lost 2; bases outside the gene matches: 6. The germline V gene has CDR1 SEHNR and CDR2 FQNEAQ (reference sequence). The CDR3 runs 14 residues. Here the CDR3 DNA reads TGTGCCAGCAGCCAAGGGAGGGGCCCCTACGAGCAGTACTTC. Translation gives CASSQGRGPYEQYF. Full variable domain (remainder filled in from reference TRBV7-9 and TRBJ2-7): DTGVSQNPRHKITKRGQNVTFRCDPISEHNRLYWYRQTLGQGPEFLTYFQNEAQLEKSRLLSDRFSAERPKGSFSTLEIQRTEQGDSAMYLCASSQGRGPYEQYFGPGTRLTVT.